The clone carrying this T cell receptor (beta chain) was observed at least ten times. What it binds is not known. By 5'RACE template switching, TCR cDNA was produced, with a universal primer site and UMIs added in the process. TCRdb re-derived calls from the 5' RACE reads in MiXCR, one entry per CDR3 protein. The sample yields approximately 110,000 distinct CDR3 sequences, roughly 8.9% seen once. This sample is part of a study of T cells after yellow fever vaccination. Findings and caveats of the study: Some clonotypes were seen in both the CD4 and the CD8 compartments. These made up a small share and likely arose from convergent recombination.

V dropped 3 bases and J dropped 5 bases, with 20 bases sitting between them. CDR1 is SGHRS and CDR2 is YFSETQ in the germline V gene. The CDR3 has 16 residues. This receptor was obtained from a man between 25 and 39 years old who received the YFV17D yellow fever vaccine. The rearrangement links TRBV5-1 to TRBJ1-1, with unresolved D. This specimen consisted of CD8+ T cells sorted from PBMCs, obtained 45 days after the yellow fever booster vaccination. The CDR3 region is CASSSGEVSHGTEAFF. Written as DNA, the CDR3 is TGCGCCAGCAGCTCCGGAGAGGTCTCCCATGGGACTGAAGCTTTCTTT.